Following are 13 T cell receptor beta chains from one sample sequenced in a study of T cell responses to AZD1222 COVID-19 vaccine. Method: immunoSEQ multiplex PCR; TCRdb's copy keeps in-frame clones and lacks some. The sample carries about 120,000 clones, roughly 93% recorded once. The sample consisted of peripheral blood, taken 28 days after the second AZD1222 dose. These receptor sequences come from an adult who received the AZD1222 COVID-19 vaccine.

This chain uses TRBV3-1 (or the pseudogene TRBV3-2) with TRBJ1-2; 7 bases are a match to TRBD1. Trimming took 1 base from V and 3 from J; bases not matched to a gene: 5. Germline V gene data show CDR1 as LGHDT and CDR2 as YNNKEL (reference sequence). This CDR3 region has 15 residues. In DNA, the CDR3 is TGTGCCAGCAGCCAAGGGGGAGGGGGCTACTATGGCTACACCTTC. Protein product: CASSQGGGGYYGYTF.

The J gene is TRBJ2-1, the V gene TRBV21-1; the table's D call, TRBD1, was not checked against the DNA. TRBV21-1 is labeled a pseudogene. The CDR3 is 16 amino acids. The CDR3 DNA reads TGTGCCAGCAGCCCTTCCCGGGACAGGGCTTGCAATGAGCAGTTCTTC. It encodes CASSPSRDRACNEQFF.

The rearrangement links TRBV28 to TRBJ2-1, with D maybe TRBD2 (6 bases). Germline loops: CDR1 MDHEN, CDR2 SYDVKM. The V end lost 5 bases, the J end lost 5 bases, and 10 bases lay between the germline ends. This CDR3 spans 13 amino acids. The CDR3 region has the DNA TGTGCCAGCAGTGCTAGCGATCACAATGAGCAGTTCTTC. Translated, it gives CASSASDHNEQFF.

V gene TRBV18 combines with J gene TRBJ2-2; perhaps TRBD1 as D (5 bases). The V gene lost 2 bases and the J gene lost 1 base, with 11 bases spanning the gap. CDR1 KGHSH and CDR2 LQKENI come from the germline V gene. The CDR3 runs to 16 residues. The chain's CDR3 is CASSPVDSLNTGELFF. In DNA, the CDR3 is TGTGCCAGCTCACCAGTAGACAGCTTGAACACCGGGGAGCTGTTTTTT.

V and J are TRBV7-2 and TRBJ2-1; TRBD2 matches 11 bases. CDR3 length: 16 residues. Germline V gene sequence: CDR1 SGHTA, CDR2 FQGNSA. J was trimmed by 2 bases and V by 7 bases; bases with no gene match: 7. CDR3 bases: TGTGCCAGCACCGCGCCGGGACTAGCGGCCTACAATGAGCAGTTCTTC. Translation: CASTAPGLAAYNEQFF.

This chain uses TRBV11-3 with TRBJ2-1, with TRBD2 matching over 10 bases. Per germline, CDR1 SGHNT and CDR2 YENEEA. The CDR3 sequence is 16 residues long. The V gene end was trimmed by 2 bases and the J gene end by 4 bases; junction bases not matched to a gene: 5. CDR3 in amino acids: CASSLSGTSAYNEQFF. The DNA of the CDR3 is TGTGCCAGCAGCTTATCCGGGACTAGCGCTTACAATGAGCAGTTCTTC.

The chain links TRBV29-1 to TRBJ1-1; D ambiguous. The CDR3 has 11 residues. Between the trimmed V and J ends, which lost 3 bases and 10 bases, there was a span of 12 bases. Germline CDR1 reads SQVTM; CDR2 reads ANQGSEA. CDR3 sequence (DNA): TGCAGCGTTGAGTATGCCCTCGGAGCTTTCTTT. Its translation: CSVEYALGAFF.

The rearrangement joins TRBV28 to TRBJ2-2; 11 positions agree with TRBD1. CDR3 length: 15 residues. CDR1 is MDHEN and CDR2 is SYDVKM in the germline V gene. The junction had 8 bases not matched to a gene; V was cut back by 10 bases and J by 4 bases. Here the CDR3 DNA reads TGTGCCACCCCAACCGGGACAGGGGGCACCGGGGAGCTGTTTTTT. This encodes CATPTGTGGTGELFF.

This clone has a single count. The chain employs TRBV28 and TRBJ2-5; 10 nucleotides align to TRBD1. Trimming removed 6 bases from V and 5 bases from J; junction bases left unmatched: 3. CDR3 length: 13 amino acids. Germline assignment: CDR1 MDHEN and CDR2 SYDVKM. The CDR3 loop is CASRRQGAETQYF. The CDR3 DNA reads TGTGCCAGCAGAAGACAGGGGGCCGAGACCCAGTACTTC. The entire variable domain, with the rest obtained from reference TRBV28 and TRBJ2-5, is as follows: DVKVTQSSRYLVKRTGEKVFLECVQDMDHENMFWYRQDPGLGLRLIYFSYDVKMKEKGDIPEGYSVSREKKERFSLILESASTNQTSMYLCASRRQGAETQYFGPGTRLLVL.

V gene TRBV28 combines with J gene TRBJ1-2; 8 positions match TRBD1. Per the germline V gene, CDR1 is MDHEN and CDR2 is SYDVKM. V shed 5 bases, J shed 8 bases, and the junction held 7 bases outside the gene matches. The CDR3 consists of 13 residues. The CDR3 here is CASSLDRGSGYTF. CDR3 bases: TGTGCCAGCAGTCTAGACAGGGGTAGCGGCTACACCTTC.

DNA for the CDR3: TGTGCCAGCACTCGAGGGGGGCCGTTTGGCTACACCTTC. It is translated as CASTRGGPFGYTF. The V and J genes are TRBV12-3 or TRBV12-4 and TRBJ1-2; tentatively, D is TRBD1 (6 bases). V was trimmed by 7 bases and J by 7 bases, leaving 16 bases between them. The CDR3 loop spans 13 amino acids.

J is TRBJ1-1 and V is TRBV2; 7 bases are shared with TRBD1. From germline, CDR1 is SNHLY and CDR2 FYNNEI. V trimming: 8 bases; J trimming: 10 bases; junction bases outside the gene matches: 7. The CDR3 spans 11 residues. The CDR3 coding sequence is TGTGCCAGCCGGACAGGACTCGTAGCTTTCTTT. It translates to CASRTGLVAFF.

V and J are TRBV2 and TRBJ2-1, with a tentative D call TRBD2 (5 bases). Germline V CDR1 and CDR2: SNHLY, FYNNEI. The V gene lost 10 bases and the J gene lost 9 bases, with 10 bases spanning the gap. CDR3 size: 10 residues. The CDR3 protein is CATPRGEQFF. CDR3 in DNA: TGTGCCACTCCTCGGGGTGAGCAGTTCTTC.